The 29 T cell receptor beta chains reported below all come from one sample, sequenced in a study of blood T cell repertoires in COVID-19. Sequencing was performed with immunoSEQ multiplex PCR; in TCRdb, only in-frame clones are kept and a portion is missing. The sample contains about 190,000 clones, roughly 84% of which appear only once. Sequenced: peripheral blood. These receptors all come from a middle-aged woman who had recovered from COVID-19.

V is TRBV14 and J is TRBJ2-5, with 9 nucleotides matching TRBD2. Germline V gene sequence: CDR1 SGHDN, CDR2 FVKESK. The V gene end was trimmed by 2 bases and the J gene end by 4 bases; junction bases not matched to a gene: 2. The CDR3 covers 14 residues. CDR3 residues: CASSQQLAGETQYF. CDR3 in DNA: TGTGCCAGCAGCCAACAACTAGCGGGAGAGACCCAGTACTTC.

This chain joins TRBV10-3 and TRBJ2-2; TRBD1 matches at 7 bases. The V segment lost 9 bases and the J segment 0 bases; nucleotides outside the gene matches: 7. The CDR3 is 15 residues long. Germline assignment: CDR1 ENHRY and CDR2 SYGVKD. The CDR3 nucleotides read TGTGCCATTCTCTTGGGGACAGCGAACACCGGGGAGCTGTTTTTT. Translation: CAILLGTANTGELFF.

The chain combines TRBV30 with TRBJ1-2; TRBD1 matches at 9 bases. Germline CDR1 and CDR2: GTSNPN and SVGIG (reference sequence). The CDR3 is 12 amino acids. CDR3 loop: CAWDRANYGYTF. The CDR3 DNA reads TGTGCATGGGACAGGGCGAACTATGGCTACACCTTC. Variable domain in full (rest from reference TRBV30 and TRBJ1-2): SQTIHQWPATLVQPVGSPLSLECTVEGTSNPNLYWYRQAAGRGLQLLFYSVGIGQISSEVPQNLSASRPQDRQFILSSKKLLLSDSGFYLCAWDRANYGYTFGSGTRLTVV.

V and J are TRBV6-1 and TRBJ1-2; 12 bases line up with TRBD1. V lost 3 bases and J lost 8; bases outside the gene matches: 10. Germline CDR1 MNHNS, CDR2 SASEGT. The CDR3 contains 16 residues. The DNA for the CDR3 is TGTGCCAGCAGTGACTTCTCGGGACAGGGGGCGAGAGGCTACACCTTC. Translating gives CASSDFSGQGARGYTF.

This sequence joins TRBV4-2 and TRBJ1-6, with D tentatively TRBD1 (5 bases). Germline assignment: CDR1 LGHNA and CDR2 YNFKEQ. The CDR3 extends over 15 amino acids. V was trimmed by 1 base and J by 7 bases, leaving 11 bases between them. The CDR3 reads CASSQGGTGNSPLHF. The CDR3 nucleotides are TGTGCCAGCAGCCAAGGGGGCACAGGCAATTCACCCCTCCACTTT.

The chain combines TRBV7-3 with TRBJ2-1, with D unresolved. Trimming pared 1 base from V and 5 bases from J, leaving 12 bases between. The CDR3 is made up of 15 amino acids. The germline CDR1 and CDR2 sequences are SGHTA and FQGTGA. The CDR3: CASSLRAAWNNEQFF. CDR3 bases: TGTGCCAGCAGCTTAAGGGCCGCATGGAACAATGAGCAGTTCTTC.

The chain links TRBV6-5 to TRBJ1-1; D not resolved. The V and J ends lost 2 bases and 1 base respectively, with 8 bases between them. CDR3 length equals 14 residues. Germline values: CDR1 MNHEY, CDR2 SVGAGI. As DNA, the CDR3 is TGTGCCAGCAGTTACGGCCTTACGAACACTGAAGCTTTCTTT. This translates into CASSYGLTNTEAFF.

In the case of this clone: Within the sample, other DNA sequences also encode this same CDR3. The chain combines TRBV11-1 with TRBJ2-7, with D hard to call. Germline lookup yields CDR1 SGHAT and CDR2 FQDESV (reference sequence). This CDR3 contains 12 residues. Trimming cost V 5 bases and J 4 bases, with 9 bases left between them. CDR3 bases: TGTGCCAGCAGCCTGTCTTCTTACGAGCAGTACTTC. This gives the protein CASSLSSYEQYF.

The chain employs TRBV23-1 and TRBJ2-7; 7 bases match TRBD2. TRBV23-1 is an ORF for which the function is uncertain. Trimming removed 2 bases from V and 0 bases from J; junction bases left unmatched: 7. The CDR3 is made up of 16 amino acids. The CDR3 bases are TGCGCCAGCAGTCAACCACGGGGGGTTGGCTCCTACGAGCAGTACTTC. Translated: CASSQPRGVGSYEQYF.

This clone has just one count. The chain joins TRBV6-5 to TRBJ1-1; a weak D match, TRBD1 (5 bases). CDR3 length: 13 residues. CDR1 is MNHEY, CDR2 SVGAGI, per germline. V lost 6 bases to trimming and J lost 1 base, with 9 bases between them. CDR3 sequence reads: CASSLQENTEAFF. The CDR3 DNA reads TGTGCCAGCAGCCTACAGGAGAACACTGAAGCTTTCTTT.

The rearrangement uses TRBV5-1 and TRBJ2-7; 9 bases map to TRBD1. V shed 3 bases, J shed 6 bases, and the junction held 4 bases outside the gene matches. CDR1 is SGHRS, CDR2 YFSETQ, per germline. The CDR3 sequence is 13 residues long. CDR3 region: CASSSTDRGEQYF. DNA for the CDR3: TGCGCCAGCAGCTCGACGGACAGGGGCGAGCAGTACTTC.

The J gene is TRBJ1-5, the V gene TRBV9; 7 positions agree with TRBD1. J was trimmed by 3 bases and V by 0 bases; bases with no gene match: 3. Germline lookup yields CDR1 SGDLS and CDR2 YYNGEE. The CDR3 has 15 residues. CDR3 amino acids: CASSVGQGNNQPQHF. The CDR3 DNA follows: TGTGCCAGCAGCGTAGGACAGGGTAACAATCAGCCCCAGCATTTT. Filled out from reference TRBV9 and TRBJ1-5, the complete variable domain reads DSGVTQTPKHLITATGQRVTLRCSPRSGDLSVYWYQQSLDQGLQFLIQYYNGEERAKGNILERFSAQQFPDLHSELNLSSLELGDSALYFCASSVGQGNNQPQHFGDGTRLSIL.

V gene TRBV11-2 combines with J gene TRBJ2-1, with TRBD2 matching 10 bases. CDR3 size: 16 residues. The ends lost 0 bases at V and 6 bases at J; junction bases unmatched: 5. Germline assignment: CDR1 SGHAT and CDR2 FQNNGV. The CDR3 DNA sequence: TGTGCCAGCAGCTTAGACGTAGCGGGAGGCTCCAATGAGCAGTTCTTC. As protein: CASSLDVAGGSNEQFF.

The chain couples TRBV12-3 or TRBV12-4 to TRBJ2-2, with 7 bases fitting TRBD2. The CDR3 spans 13 residues. V gave up 10 bases and J gave up 4 bases; unmatched junction bases: 6. The CDR3 spells CAMGGTGTGELFF. The CDR3 DNA is TGTGCCATGGGGGGGACTGGCACCGGGGAGCTGTTTTTT.

This clone has only one observation. The chain is built from TRBV14 and TRBJ2-7, with D possibly being TRBD2 (6 bases). CDR3 length: 15 amino acids. Germline V CDR1 and CDR2: SGHDN, FVKESK. V shed 4 bases and J shed 2 bases, with 15 bases lying between them. CDR3 residues: CASSPVGEAPYEQYF. CDR3 DNA: TGTGCCAGCAGCCCTGTGGGGGAGGCCCCCTACGAGCAGTACTTC.

V and J are TRBV18 and TRBJ2-2, with D unresolved. Between the trimmed V and J ends, which lost 3 bases and 4 bases, there was a span of 9 bases. Germline assignment: CDR1 KGHSH and CDR2 LQKENI. The CDR3 is 14 amino acids. The CDR3 DNA sequence: TGTGCCAGCTCACCGAATTCACTCACCGGGGAGCTGTTTTTT. This codes for CASSPNSLTGELFF.

This clone was detected once. V usage is TRBV18 and J usage is TRBJ2-7, with D maybe TRBD1 (6 bases). Trimming shortened V by 3 bases and J by 2 bases, and 14 bases separated the two germline ends. This CDR3 contains 15 residues. The germline gives CDR1 KGHSH, CDR2 LQKENI. CDR3 sequence reads: CASSPQRTVPYEQYF. The DNA of the CDR3 is TGTGCCAGCTCACCCCAACGGACAGTTCCCTACGAGCAGTACTTC.

V is TRBV9 and J is TRBJ2-7; 9 nucleotides match TRBD1. V shed 2 bases and J 5 bases; nucleotides not matched to a gene: 5. This CDR3 has 14 residues. The germline gives CDR1 SGDLS, CDR2 YYNGEE. The CDR3 loop reads CASSVTGGRDEQYF. The CDR3 DNA reads as TGTGCCAGCAGCGTTACAGGGGGCAGGGACGAGCAGTACTTC. The full variable domain, its missing parts supplied by reference TRBV9 and TRBJ2-7, is DSGVTQTPKHLITATGQRVTLRCSPRSGDLSVYWYQQSLDQGLQFLIQYYNGEERAKGNILERFSAQQFPDLHSELNLSSLELGDSALYFCASSVTGGRDEQYFGPGTRLTVT.

The V gene is TRBV7-9, the J gene TRBJ2-2, with D possibly TRBD2 on 6 matching bases. Germline V gives CDR1 SEHNR, CDR2 FQNEAQ (reference sequence). The germline V and J ends were trimmed by 5 bases and 4 bases, with 23 bases remaining between them. The CDR3 contains 18 residues. CDR3 region: CASSRRARAELGTGELFF. The CDR3 bases are TGTGCCAGCAGCCGGAGGGCTAGGGCAGAATTGGGCACCGGGGAGCTGTTTTTT.

V and J are TRBV19 and TRBJ2-1; no clear D. V was shortened by 3 bases and J by 9 bases, with 9 bases between the two germline ends. This CDR3 comprises 12 residues. In germline, CDR1 is LNHDA, CDR2 SQIVND (reference sequence). CDR3 in amino acids: CASSMVESEQFF. CDR3 in DNA: TGTGCCAGTAGTATGGTAGAGTCTGAGCAGTTCTTC. Full variable domain (outside the CDR3, taken from reference TRBV19 and TRBJ2-1): DGGITQSPKYLFRKEGQNVTLSCEQNLNHDAMYWYRQDPGQGLRLIYYSQIVNDFQKGDIAEGYSVSREKKESFPLTVTSAQKNPTAFYLCASSMVESEQFFGPGTRLTVL.

V is TRBV2 and J is TRBJ1-1; D remains ambiguous. The CDR3 loop spans 13 amino acids. The V gene lost 8 bases and the J gene lost 2 bases, with 12 bases spanning the gap. The germline CDR1 and CDR2 sequences are SNHLY and FYNNEI. The CDR3: CASAPIQNTEAFF. DNA for the CDR3: TGTGCCAGCGCGCCTATTCAAAACACTGAAGCTTTCTTT.

The chain couples TRBV19 to TRBJ2-1, with D perhaps TRBD1 (6 bases). With 6 bases removed from V and 12 bases from J, the gap between germline ends came to 12 bases. Germline lookup yields CDR1 LNHDA and CDR2 SQIVND (reference sequence). The CDR3 sequence is 11 residues long. CDR3 residues: CASSQGIWQFF. Written as DNA, the CDR3 is TGTGCCAGTAGCCAGGGGATTTGGCAGTTCTTC. Complete variable domain (other parts from reference TRBV19 and TRBJ2-1): DGGITQSPKYLFRKEGQNVTLSCEQNLNHDAMYWYRQDPGQGLRLIYYSQIVNDFQKGDIAEGYSVSREKKESFPLTVTSAQKNPTAFYLCASSQGIWQFFGPGTRLTVL.

This chain links TRBV29-1 with TRBJ1-2, with TRBD1 matching over 7 bases. Germline lookup yields CDR1 SQVTM and CDR2 ANQGSEA. This CDR3 is built from 12 residues. Trimming at V came to 7 bases and at J to 6 bases, leaving 8 bases not matched to a gene. The CDR3 region is CSGGTEENGYTF. The DNA for the CDR3 is TGCAGCGGCGGGACAGAAGAAAATGGCTACACCTTC.

This rearrangement joins TRBV19 to TRBJ1-2, with 8 bases aligning to TRBD1. The CDR3 runs 14 residues. V was pared by 3 bases and J by 7 bases, with 7 bases of the junction left unmatched. Germline CDR1 is LNHDA and CDR2 is SQIVND (reference sequence). The CDR3 sequence is CASSILDRGGGYTF. In DNA, the CDR3 is TGTGCCAGTAGTATCCTTGACAGGGGAGGTGGCTACACCTTC.

The chain joins TRBV18 to TRBJ2-2, with TRBD1 matching 7 bases. Germline V gene lookup returns CDR1 KGHSH and CDR2 LQKENI. This CDR3 comprises 15 residues. With V trimmed by 3 bases and J by 7 bases, 8 bases remained unmatched. CDR3 loop: CASSPLDRADGELFF. In DNA form, the CDR3 reads TGTGCCAGCTCACCGCTTGACAGGGCTGACGGGGAGCTGTTTTTT.

The rearrangement uses TRBV7-2 and TRBJ1-1, with 11 bases that match TRBD1. Germline V CDR1 and CDR2: SGHTA, FQGNSA. This CDR3 region has 17 residues. V lost 5 bases to trimming and J lost 6 bases; unmatched junction nucleotides: 14. The CDR3 spells CASSDPPRTGGLSEAFF. CDR3 bases: TGTGCCAGCAGCGACCCTCCAAGGACAGGGGGCCTTTCTGAAGCTTTCTTT.

This chain connects TRBV7-8 to TRBJ2-7, with 10 bases identical to TRBD2. J lost 6 bases, V lost 5 bases, and 10 bases had no gene match. CDR3 size: 15 residues. Germline V CDR1 and CDR2: SGHVS, FQNEAQ. CDR3 protein: CASSRDPSGSREQYF. In DNA form, the CDR3 reads TGTGCCAGCAGCCGAGACCCTAGCGGGAGCCGCGAGCAGTACTTC.

This chain connects TRBV3-1 (or the pseudogene TRBV3-2) to TRBJ2-2, with 7 bases that match TRBD2. Germline values: CDR1 LGHDT, CDR2 YNNKEL (reference sequence). CDR3 length: 14 amino acids. Trimming at V came to 5 bases and at J to 5 bases, leaving 5 bases not matched to a gene. The CDR3 spells CASSGGTNTGELFF. The CDR3 bases are TGTGCCAGCAGCGGCGGGACTAATACCGGGGAGCTGTTTTTT.

The rearrangement joins TRBV19 to TRBJ1-5; tentatively, D is TRBD1 (6 bases). Trimming took 6 bases from V and 7 from J, leaving 16 bases between them. Germline-derived CDR1 and CDR2 are LNHDA and SQIVND (reference sequence). The CDR3 has 14 residues. CDR3: CASSKTGTGQPQHF. The CDR3 nucleotides read TGTGCCAGTAGCAAAACAGGGACGGGACAGCCCCAGCATTTT.